These 21 T cell receptor beta chains came from one sample sequenced in a study of T cell changes during pregnancy in multiple sclerosis. Here immunoSEQ multiplex PCR was the method, and the copy in TCRdb shows in-frame clones only, minus some. The data show 85,000 to 110,000 clones, with roughly nine tenths seen just once and about 0.88% held by the top ten. The sequenced sample was peripheral blood, obtained after pregnancy. Source of these receptors: a female donor with multiple sclerosis, enrolled in a pregnancy study.

The genes are TRBV2 and TRBJ1-1; no firm D call. The CDR3 is made up of 16 amino acids. V lost 4 bases, J lost 1 base, and 16 bases lay in between. CDR1 and CDR2 (germline): SNHLY, FYNNEI. In nucleotides, the CDR3 is TGTGCCAGCAGTGGGTTTTTAAGCAGAGGGAACACTGAAGCTTTCTTT. Encoded protein: CASSGFLSRGNTEAFF.

This clone showed up just a few times. The chain is built from TRBV2 and TRBJ1-5; no firm D call. V was cut by 5 bases and J by 6 bases, with 11 bases left in between. From germline, CDR1 is SNHLY and CDR2 FYNNEI. The CDR3 has 13 amino acids. In DNA, the CDR3 is TGTGCCAGCAGTAGCCGGGTGGGTCAGCCCCAGCATTTT. This translates into CASSSRVGQPQHF.

This rearrangement joins TRBV2 to TRBJ1-4, with D uncertain. Germline CDR1 SNHLY, CDR2 FYNNEI. This CDR3 is built from 13 residues. V was cut by 6 bases and J by 1 base, with 6 bases left in between. CDR3 in amino acids: CASRPGTNEKLFF. For the CDR3, the DNA is TGTGCCAGCAGACCGGGAACTAATGAAAAACTGTTTTTT.

The chain carries TRBV14 and TRBJ2-1; D is possibly TRBD2 (6 bases). The germline V and J ends were trimmed by 2 bases and 7 bases, with 15 bases remaining between them. Germline V gives CDR1 SGHDN, CDR2 FVKESK. The CDR3 consists of 15 residues. The CDR3, as DNA: TGTGCCAGCAGCCAACCCGGGAGTGTCGGGAATGAGCAGTTCTTC. Protein: CASSQPGSVGNEQFF.

The chain is built from TRBV7-9 and TRBJ1-2, with unresolved D. CDR1 and CDR2 from the germline V gene are SEHNR and FQNEAQ (reference sequence). The CDR3 contains 15 residues. V gave up 1 base and J gave up 14 bases, with 23 bases separating them. The DNA of the CDR3 is TGTGCCAGCAGCTTAGGGGCGGGCGGCGGTGGACGAGGGACCTTC. It codes for CASSLGAGGGGRGTF.

The chain recombines TRBV27 with TRBJ2-7; 7 nucleotides match TRBD1. The germline CDR1 and CDR2 sequences are MNHEY and SMNVEV (reference sequence). Losses at the gene ends were 4 bases for V and 2 bases for J; bases not matched to a gene: 8. This CDR3 spans 15 amino acids. The CDR3 here is CASSSLQGVAYEQYF. As DNA, the CDR3 is TGTGCCAGCAGTTCCCTTCAGGGGGTTGCCTACGAGCAGTACTTC.

This chain joins TRBV5-4 and TRBJ2-3; 9 bases fit TRBD2. The CDR3 is 16 residues long. Germline values: CDR1 SGHNT, CDR2 YYREEE (reference sequence). The V gene end was trimmed by 4 bases and the J gene end by 2 bases; junction bases not matched to a gene: 8. In DNA form, the CDR3 reads TGTGCCAGCAGCACCCGCGGGGGGGTCCTCACAGATACGCAGTATTTT. Encoded protein: CASSTRGGVLTDTQYF.

This chain connects TRBV15 to TRBJ2-2; 9 nucleotides line up with TRBD1. The CDR3 has 17 residues. J gave up 4 bases and V 0 bases, and 6 bases lay outside the gene matches. Per germline, CDR1 LNHNV and CDR2 YYDKDF (reference sequence). For the CDR3, the DNA is TGTGCCACCAGCAGAGATAGGGGACAGGGAGGCACCGGGGAGCTGTTTTTT. It encodes CATSRDRGQGGTGELFF. Together with reference TRBV15 and TRBJ2-2, the CDR3 gives the full variable domain: DAMVIQNPRYQVTQFGKPVTLSCSQTLNHNVMYWYQQKSSQAPKLLFHYYDKDFNNEADTPDNFQSRRPNTSFCFLDIRSPGLGDTAMYLCATSRDRGQGGTGELFFGEGSRLTVL.

The chain joins TRBV10-3 to TRBJ2-3; 8 bases align to TRBD1. The CDR3 covers 14 residues. Per the germline V gene, CDR1 is ENHRY and CDR2 is SYGVKD. The junction had 5 bases not matched to a gene; V was cut back by 8 bases and J by 1 base. CDR3 amino acids: CAIRTGWGTDTQYF. DNA of the CDR3: TGTGCCATCCGGACAGGGTGGGGCACAGATACGCAGTATTTT.

In its sample, this clone was seen once. The rearrangement uses TRBV7-7 and TRBJ1-1; possible D gene TRBD1, 5 bases. The ends were cut back, 4 bases at V and 3 bases at J, with 15 bases in the middle. The CDR3 spans 15 residues. Germline V gene data show CDR1 as SSHAT and CDR2 as FNYEAQ (reference sequence). The CDR3 loop reads CASSSSGVVDTEAFF. The CDR3 nucleotides read TGTGCCAGCAGCTCCTCGGGGGTTGTGGACACTGAAGCTTTCTTT.

The chain is built from TRBV15 and TRBJ2-7, with a possible D match to TRBD2 (6 bases). Germline values: CDR1 LNHNV, CDR2 YYDKDF (reference sequence). The CDR3 loop spans 14 amino acids. V dropped 3 bases and J dropped 2 bases, with 11 bases sitting between them. The chain's CDR3 is CATSRGTGTYEQYF. The DNA for the CDR3 is TGTGCCACCAGCAGGGGGACTGGAACCTACGAGCAGTACTTC. Drawing the rest from reference TRBV15 and TRBJ2-7, the complete variable domain is DAMVIQNPRYQVTQFGKPVTLSCSQTLNHNVMYWYQQKSSQAPKLLFHYYDKDFNNEADTPDNFQSRRPNTSFCFLDIRSPGLGDTAMYLCATSRGTGTYEQYFGPGTRLTVT.

The chain joins TRBV2 to TRBJ1-3; a weak D match, TRBD1 (6 bases). Trimming removed 0 bases from V and 0 bases from J, with 12 bases in between. The germline V gene has CDR1 SNHLY and CDR2 FYNNEI. The CDR3 sequence is 17 residues long. The CDR3 spells CASSEAFTGPSGNTIYF. In DNA form, the CDR3 reads TGTGCCAGCAGTGAAGCGTTTACAGGGCCCTCTGGAAACACCATATATTTT.

This clone was detected only a few times. The chain is built from TRBV29-1 and TRBJ2-1, with 11 bases fitting TRBD2. V dropped 7 bases and J dropped 7; count of bases not matched to a gene: 15. Germline V gene lookup returns CDR1 SQVTM and CDR2 ANQGSEA. This CDR3 comprises 16 residues. The DNA of the CDR3 is TGCAGCGCAATGGGGGGAACTAGCGGGAGAAGGAATGAGCAGTTCTTC. This codes for CSAMGGTSGRRNEQFF.

This clone has a handful of counts. A junction end diverges from the germline sequence, so it may reflect a read error. The rearrangement uses TRBV28 and TRBJ2-1; 9 bases are a match to TRBD2. Per the germline V gene, CDR1 is MDHEN and CDR2 is SYDVKM. The CDR3 totals 16 residues. The CDR3 nucleotides read TGTGCCAGCATTTTATCTAGCGGGAATTCCTACAATGAGCAGTTCTTC. It codes for CASILSSGNSYNEQFF.

The genes are TRBV15 and TRBJ2-1, with D possibly TRBD2 on 5 matching bases. Trimming cost V 0 bases and J 4 bases, with 10 bases left between them. CDR1 LNHNV and CDR2 YYDKDF come from the germline V gene (reference sequence). The CDR3 covers 15 residues. CDR3 region: CATSRDPSFYNEQFF. The CDR3 nucleotides read TGTGCCACCAGCAGAGATCCTAGCTTTTACAATGAGCAGTTCTTC. Complete variable domain (other parts from reference TRBV15 and TRBJ2-1): DAMVIQNPRYQVTQFGKPVTLSCSQTLNHNVMYWYQQKSSQAPKLLFHYYDKDFNNEADTPDNFQSRRPNTSFCFLDIRSPGLGDTAMYLCATSRDPSFYNEQFFGPGTRLTVL.

The gene calls are TRBV28 and TRBJ1-5; possibly TRBD1 for D (5 bases). Trimming pared 6 bases from V and 7 bases from J, leaving 19 bases between. Germline CDR1 reads MDHEN; CDR2 reads SYDVKM. CDR3 length equals 15 residues. CDR3 region: CASSSPRGERQPQHF. CDR3 nucleotide sequence: TGTGCCAGCAGCTCTCCGCGGGGGGAAAGGCAGCCCCAGCATTTT.

CDR3 loop: CASSPYFFSRAGLGDGNTGELFF. CDR3 sequence (DNA): TGTGCCAGCAGCCCCTACTTCTTCTCGAGGGCGGGACTAGGAGATGGGAACACCGGGGAGCTGTTTTTT. V gene TRBV14 combines with J gene TRBJ2-2, with 8 bases fitting TRBD2. The CDR3 has 23 residues. Germline V gene data show CDR1 as SGHDN and CDR2 as FVKESK. V lost 4 bases and J lost 1; bases outside the gene matches: 26.

V is TRBV11-3 and J is TRBJ2-7; TRBD1 matches 9 bases. The CDR3 extends over 14 amino acids. CDR1 and CDR2 (germline): SGHNT, YENEEA. V gave up 3 bases and J gave up 7 bases; unmatched junction bases: 7. CDR3 in DNA: TGTGCCAGCAGCTTCGGTGGACAGGGGAGGGAGCAGTACTTC. Translation gives CASSFGGQGREQYF.

The rearrangement uses TRBV25-1 and TRBJ1-2; tentatively, D is TRBD1 (6 bases). The CDR3 loop spans 14 amino acids. Trimming removed 9 bases at V and 0 bases at J, with 14 bases between. CDR1 is MGHDK, CDR2 SYGVNS, per germline. The CDR3 nucleotides are TGTGCCAGTCATGAGGGGGGGGCTAACTATGGCTACACCTTC. Protein: CASHEGGANYGYTF.

The chain links TRBV7-2 to TRBJ2-3; weak D call: TRBD2 (6 bases). Looked up from germline, CDR1 is SGHTA and CDR2 is FQGNSA. Trimming took off 1 base at V and 4 bases at J, with 12 bases between the two ends. The CDR3 loop spans 15 amino acids. CDR3 loop: CASSLVLEGPDTQYF. CDR3 coding DNA: TGTGCCAGCAGCTTAGTACTGGAGGGGCCAGATACGCAGTATTTT.

The chain employs TRBV5-3 and TRBJ2-1; 9 positions match TRBD1. TRBV5-3 is known as an ORF, though its function is uncertain. The CDR3 totals 15 residues. The V segment lost 2 bases and the J segment 9 bases; nucleotides outside the gene matches: 9. The CDR3 region is CARSLQGAGDGEQFF. CDR3 nucleotide sequence: TGTGCCAGAAGCTTACAGGGGGCCGGGGACGGTGAGCAGTTCTTC.